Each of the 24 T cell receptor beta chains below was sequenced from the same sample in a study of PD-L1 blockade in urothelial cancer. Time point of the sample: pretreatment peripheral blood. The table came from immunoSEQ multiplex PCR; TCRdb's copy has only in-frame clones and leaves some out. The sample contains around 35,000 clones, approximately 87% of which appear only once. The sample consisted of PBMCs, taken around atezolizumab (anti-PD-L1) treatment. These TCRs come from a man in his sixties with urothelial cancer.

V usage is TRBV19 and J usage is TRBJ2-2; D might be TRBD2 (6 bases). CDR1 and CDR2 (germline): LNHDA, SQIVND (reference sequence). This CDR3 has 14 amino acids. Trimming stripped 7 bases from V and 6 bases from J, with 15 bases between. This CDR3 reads CASISGRLAGELFF. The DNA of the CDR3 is TGTGCCAGTATTTCGGGACGACTAGCCGGGGAGCTGTTTTTT.

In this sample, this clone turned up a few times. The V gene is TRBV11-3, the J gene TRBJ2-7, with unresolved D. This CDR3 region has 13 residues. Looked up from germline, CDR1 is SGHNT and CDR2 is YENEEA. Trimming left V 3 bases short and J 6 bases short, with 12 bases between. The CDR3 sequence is CASSLSEIAEQYF. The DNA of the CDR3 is TGTGCCAGCAGCTTGTCGGAGATCGCCGAGCAGTACTTC.

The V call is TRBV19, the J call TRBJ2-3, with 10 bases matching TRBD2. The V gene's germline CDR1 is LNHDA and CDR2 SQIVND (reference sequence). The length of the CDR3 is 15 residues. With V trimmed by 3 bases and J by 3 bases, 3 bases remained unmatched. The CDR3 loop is CASSIGLADTDTQYF. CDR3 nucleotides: TGTGCCAGTAGTATCGGACTAGCGGATACAGATACGCAGTATTTT.

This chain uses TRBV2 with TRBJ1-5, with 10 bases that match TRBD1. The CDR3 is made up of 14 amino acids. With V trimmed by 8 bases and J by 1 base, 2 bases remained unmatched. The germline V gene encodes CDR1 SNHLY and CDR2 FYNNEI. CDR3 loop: CASRTGGSNQPQHF. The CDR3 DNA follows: TGTGCCAGCCGGACAGGGGGGAGCAATCAGCCCCAGCATTTT.

CDR3 DNA sequence: TGCAGCGCCCGAGACAGTTCGGGTAACTATGGCTACACCTTC. It translates to CSARDSSGNYGYTF. This chain uses TRBV29-1 with TRBJ1-2, with D possibly matching TRBD1 (5 bases). The germline V gene encodes CDR1 SQVTM and CDR2 ANQGSEA. The V end was cut by 7 bases, the J end by 1 base, with 16 bases between. The CDR3 totals 14 residues.

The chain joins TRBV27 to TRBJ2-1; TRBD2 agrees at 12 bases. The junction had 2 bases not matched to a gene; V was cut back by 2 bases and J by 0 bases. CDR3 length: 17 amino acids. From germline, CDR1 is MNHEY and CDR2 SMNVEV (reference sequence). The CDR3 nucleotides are TGTGCCAGCAGTTTAACTAGCGGGAGGTTCTCCTACAATGAGCAGTTCTTC. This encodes CASSLTSGRFSYNEQFF.

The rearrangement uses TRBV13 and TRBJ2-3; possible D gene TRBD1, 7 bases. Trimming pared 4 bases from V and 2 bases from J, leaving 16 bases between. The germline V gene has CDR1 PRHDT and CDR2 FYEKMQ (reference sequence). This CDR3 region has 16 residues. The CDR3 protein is CASSSGGTLFTDTQYF. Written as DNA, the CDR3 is TGTGCCAGCAGCTCAGGGGGGACTCTATTCACAGATACGCAGTATTTT.

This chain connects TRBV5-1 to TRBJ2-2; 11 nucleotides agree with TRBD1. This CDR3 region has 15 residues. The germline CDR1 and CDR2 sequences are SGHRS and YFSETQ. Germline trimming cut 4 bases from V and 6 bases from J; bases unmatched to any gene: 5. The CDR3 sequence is CASSGQGAEAGELFF. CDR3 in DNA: TGCGCCAGCAGCGGACAGGGGGCGGAGGCCGGGGAGCTGTTTTTT.

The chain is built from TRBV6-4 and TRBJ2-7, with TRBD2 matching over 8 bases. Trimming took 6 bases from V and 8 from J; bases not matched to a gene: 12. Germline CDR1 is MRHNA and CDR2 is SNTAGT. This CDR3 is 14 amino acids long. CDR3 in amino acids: CASRTSGGLGKQYF. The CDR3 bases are TGTGCCAGCAGGACCAGCGGGGGACTAGGCAAGCAGTACTTC.

CDR3 residues: CASSPRMNTYNEQFF. Here the CDR3 DNA reads TGCGCCAGCAGCCCGAGGATGAACACCTACAATGAGCAGTTCTTC. This sequence joins TRBV5-1 and TRBJ2-1; no reliable D call. This CDR3 spans 15 amino acids. Germline CDR1 is SGHRS and CDR2 is YFSETQ. The V and J ends lost 4 bases and 2 bases respectively, with 13 bases between them.

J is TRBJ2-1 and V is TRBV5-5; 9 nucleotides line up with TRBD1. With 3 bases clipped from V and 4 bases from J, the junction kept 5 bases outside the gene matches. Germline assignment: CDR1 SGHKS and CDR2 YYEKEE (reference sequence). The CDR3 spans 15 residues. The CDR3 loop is CASSSTGTGYNEQFF. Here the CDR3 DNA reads TGTGCCAGCAGCTCAACCGGGACAGGGTACAATGAGCAGTTCTTC.

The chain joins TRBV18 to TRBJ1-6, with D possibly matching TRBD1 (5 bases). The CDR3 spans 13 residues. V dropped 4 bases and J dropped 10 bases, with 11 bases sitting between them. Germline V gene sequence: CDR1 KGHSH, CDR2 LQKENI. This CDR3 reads CASSLQGKSPLHF. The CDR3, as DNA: TGTGCCAGCTCACTTCAGGGAAAATCACCCCTCCACTTT.

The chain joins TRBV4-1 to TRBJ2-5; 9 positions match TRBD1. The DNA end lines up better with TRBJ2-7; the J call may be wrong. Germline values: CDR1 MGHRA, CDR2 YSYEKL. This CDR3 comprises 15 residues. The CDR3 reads CASSLQQGAAYEQYF. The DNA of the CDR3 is TGCGCCAGCAGCTTACAACAGGGGGCTGCCTACGAGCAGTACTTC.

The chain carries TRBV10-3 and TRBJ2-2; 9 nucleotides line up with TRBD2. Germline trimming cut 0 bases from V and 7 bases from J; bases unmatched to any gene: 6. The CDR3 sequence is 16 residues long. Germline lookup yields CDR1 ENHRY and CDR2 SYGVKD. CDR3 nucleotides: TGTGCCATCAGTGAGTCTAGCGGGAGTTCCTTCGGGGAGCTGTTTTTT. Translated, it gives CAISESSGSSFGELFF.

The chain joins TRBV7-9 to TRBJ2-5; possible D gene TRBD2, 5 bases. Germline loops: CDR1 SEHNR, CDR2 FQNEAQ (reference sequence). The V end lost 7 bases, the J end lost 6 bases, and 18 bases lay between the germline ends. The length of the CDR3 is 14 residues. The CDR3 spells CASIWSGSGKTQYF. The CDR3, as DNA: TGTGCCAGCATCTGGAGCGGTTCGGGGAAGACCCAGTACTTC.

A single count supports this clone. The CDR3 loop is CASSEGGGEQFF. The CDR3 coding sequence is TGTGCCAGCAGCGAAGGCGGGGGAGAGCAGTTCTTC. The chain is built from TRBV6-5 and TRBJ2-1; 7 positions agree with TRBD2. The CDR3 spans 12 residues. V lost 6 bases, J lost 10 bases, and 6 bases stayed unmatched. Germline V gene lookup returns CDR1 MNHEY and CDR2 SVGAGI.

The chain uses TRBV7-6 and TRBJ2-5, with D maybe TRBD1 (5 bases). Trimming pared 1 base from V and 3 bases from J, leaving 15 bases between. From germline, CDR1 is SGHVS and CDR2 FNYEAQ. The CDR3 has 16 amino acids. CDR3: CASSLVGAQGKETQYF. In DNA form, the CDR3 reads TGTGCCAGCAGCTTAGTTGGGGCGCAGGGTAAAGAGACCCAGTACTTC.

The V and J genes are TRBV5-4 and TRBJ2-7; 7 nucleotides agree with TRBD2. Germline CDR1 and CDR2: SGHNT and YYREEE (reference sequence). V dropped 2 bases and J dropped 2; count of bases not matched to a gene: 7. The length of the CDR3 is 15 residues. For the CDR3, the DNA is TGTGCCAGCAGCTTATCGGCTAGCGGCACCTACGAGCAGTACTTC. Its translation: CASSLSASGTYEQYF.

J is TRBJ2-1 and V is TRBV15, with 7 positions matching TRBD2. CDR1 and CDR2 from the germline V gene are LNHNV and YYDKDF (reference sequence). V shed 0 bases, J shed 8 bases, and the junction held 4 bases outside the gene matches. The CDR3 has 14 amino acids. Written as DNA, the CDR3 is TGTGCCACCAGCAGAGATCTAGCGGAGGATGAGCAGTTCTTC. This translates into CATSRDLAEDEQFF. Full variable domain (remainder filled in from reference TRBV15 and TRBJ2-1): DAMVIQNPRYQVTQFGKPVTLSCSQTLNHNVMYWYQQKSSQAPKLLFHYYDKDFNNEADTPDNFQSRRPNTSFCFLDIRSPGLGDTAMYLCATSRDLAEDEQFFGPGTRLTVL.

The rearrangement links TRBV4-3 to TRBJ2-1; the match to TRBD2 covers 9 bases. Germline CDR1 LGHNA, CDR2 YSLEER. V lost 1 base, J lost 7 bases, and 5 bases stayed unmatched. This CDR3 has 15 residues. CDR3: CASSQGARGGNEQFF. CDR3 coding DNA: TGCGCCAGCAGCCAAGGGGCGCGGGGGGGTAATGAGCAGTTCTTC.

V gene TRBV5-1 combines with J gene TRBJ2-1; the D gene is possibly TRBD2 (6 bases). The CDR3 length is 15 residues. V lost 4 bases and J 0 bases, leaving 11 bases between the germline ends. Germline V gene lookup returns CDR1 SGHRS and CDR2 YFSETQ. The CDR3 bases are TGCGCCAGCAGCGGGACTCTGGGCTCCTACAATGAGCAGTTCTTC. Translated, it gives CASSGTLGSYNEQFF.

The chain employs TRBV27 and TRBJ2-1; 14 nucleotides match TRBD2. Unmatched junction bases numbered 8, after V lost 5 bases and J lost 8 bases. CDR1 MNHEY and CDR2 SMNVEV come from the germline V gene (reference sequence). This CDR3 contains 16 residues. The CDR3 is CASSAIGLAGGDEQFF. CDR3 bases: TGTGCCAGCAGTGCTATAGGACTAGCGGGAGGCGATGAGCAGTTCTTC.

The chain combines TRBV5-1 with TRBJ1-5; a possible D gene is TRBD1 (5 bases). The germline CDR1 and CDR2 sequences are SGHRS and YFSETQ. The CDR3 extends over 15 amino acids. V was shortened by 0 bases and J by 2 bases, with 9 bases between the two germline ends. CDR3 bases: TGCGCCAGCAGCTTGGGTCCACAGGGCAATCAGCCCCAGCATTTT. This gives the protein CASSLGPQGNQPQHF.

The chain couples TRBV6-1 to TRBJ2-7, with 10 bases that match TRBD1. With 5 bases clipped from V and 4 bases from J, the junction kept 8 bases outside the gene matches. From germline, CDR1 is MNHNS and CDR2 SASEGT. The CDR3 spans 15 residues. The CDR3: CASSRTGTGVYEQYF. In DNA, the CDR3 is TGTGCCAGCAGTCGGACCGGGACAGGGGTTTACGAGCAGTACTTC.